A single sample gave rise to the 23 T cell receptor beta chains below, sequenced in a study of shared clonotypes between healthy human individuals. The assay was immunoSEQ multiplex PCR, and TCRdb's table has in-frame clones only and misses some. The repertoire holds 450,000 to 500,000 clones, with 78% as singletons. Sequenced sample: PBMCs. All receptors come from a woman between 40 and 50 years old in good health. Some clones in this sample may be carry-over from other donors' samples.

This chain connects TRBV6-5 to TRBJ1-3, with D tentatively TRBD1 (6 bases). This CDR3 comprises 16 residues. Germline V CDR1 and CDR2: MNHEY, SVGAGI. The V and J ends lost 2 bases and 0 bases respectively, with 11 bases between them. CDR3: CASSYLGRGSGNTIYF. The CDR3 nucleotides are TGTGCCAGCAGTTACCTAGGCAGGGGCTCTGGAAACACCATATATTTT.

This clone has just one count. The chain employs TRBV10-3 and TRBJ2-7; possible D gene TRBD1, 5 bases. The germline gives CDR1 ENHRY, CDR2 SYGVKD. Trimming removed 6 bases from V and 7 bases from J, with 19 bases in between. The CDR3 runs to 14 residues. As DNA, the CDR3 is TGTGCCATCAGGATACAGGTACCCTTAGGGGAGCAGTACTTC. This translates into CAIRIQVPLGEQYF.

The chain is built from TRBV28 and TRBJ2-7, with TRBD1 matching over 8 bases. CDR1 and CDR2 from the germline V gene are MDHEN and SYDVKM. The CDR3 length is 15 residues. V dropped 0 bases and J dropped 4; count of bases not matched to a gene: 5. In nucleotides, the CDR3 is TGTGCCAGCAGTTTATGGACAGGGGAGACTTACGAGCAGTACTTC. Amino acid sequence: CASSLWTGETYEQYF.

This clone was seen only once. The genes are TRBV7-2 and TRBJ2-7, with 9 bases fitting TRBD2. The V and J ends lost 5 bases and 3 bases, in that order; junction bases with no gene match: 5. The CDR3 has 14 residues. Germline loops: CDR1 SGHTA, CDR2 FQGNSA. The CDR3: CASSMTSGLYEQYF. The CDR3 nucleotides read TGTGCCAGCAGCATGACTAGCGGACTCTACGAGCAGTACTTC. Looking up the rest from reference TRBV7-2 and TRBJ2-7 gives the full variable domain: GAGVSQSPSNKVTEKGKDVELRCDPISGHTALYWYRQSLGQGLEFLIYFQGNSAPDKSGLPSDRFSAERTGGSVSTLTIQRTQQEDSAVYLCASSMTSGLYEQYFGPGTRLTVT.

This chain joins TRBV6-5 and TRBJ2-7; no clear D. Trimming stripped 0 bases from V and 5 bases from J, with 2 bases between. Germline CDR1 and CDR2: MNHEY and SVGAGI. CDR3 length: 11 residues. The CDR3 spells CASSYSDEQYF. For the CDR3, the DNA is TGTGCCAGCAGTTACTCAGACGAGCAGTACTTC.

The genes are TRBV5-1 and TRBJ1-2; D is unresolved. V lost 2 bases and J 4 bases, leaving 24 bases between the germline ends. The CDR3 runs 18 residues. Germline V gene data show CDR1 as SGHRS and CDR2 as YFSETQ. The CDR3 loop reads CASSFPDPGRGSIYGYTF. The CDR3 DNA follows: TGCGCCAGCAGCTTCCCTGACCCGGGCCGGGGATCTATCTATGGCTACACCTTC.

The chain has TRBV18 and TRBJ2-7; no firm D call. V dropped 0 bases and J dropped 2 bases, with 5 bases sitting between them. The CDR3 has 13 amino acids. Germline CDR1 reads KGHSH; CDR2 reads LQKENI. The CDR3 loop reads CASSPPQAYEQYF. In DNA, the CDR3 is TGTGCCAGCTCACCACCGCAGGCCTACGAGCAGTACTTC.

The chain employs TRBV4-2 and TRBJ2-2; perhaps TRBD2 as D (5 bases). The CDR3 is 16 residues long. The V end lost 3 bases, the J end lost 6 bases, and 17 bases lay between the germline ends. The germline V gene encodes CDR1 LGHNA and CDR2 YNFKEQ. In DNA form, the CDR3 reads TGTGCCAGCAGCCAGGCACTAGAGCCAAGGTCCGGGGAGCTGTTTTTT. Amino acids: CASSQALEPRSGELFF.

Worth noting for this clone: One end of the junction fails to match germline, which may point to a read error. CDR3 sequence: CASSSSGRANEQFF. DNA of the CDR3: TGTGCTAGCAGCTCTAGCGGGAGGGCCAATGAGCAGTTCTTC. The chain carries TRBV7-7 and TRBJ2-1; 12 nucleotides agree with TRBD2. The CDR3 totals 14 residues. Per germline, CDR1 SSHAT and CDR2 FNYEAQ (reference sequence).

Turning to this clone: Other DNA sequences from this sample encode an identical CDR3 as well. This chain uses TRBV2 with TRBJ1-5, with 8 bases aligning to TRBD1. J was trimmed by 4 bases and V by 6 bases; bases with no gene match: 8. CDR1 and CDR2 (germline): SNHLY, FYNNEI. The CDR3 extends over 15 amino acids. The CDR3 DNA reads TGTGCCAGCAGCTCACAGGGGGGAGATAATCAGCCCCAGCATTTT. It encodes CASSSQGGDNQPQHF.

V gene TRBV7-3 combines with J gene TRBJ2-1; 9 nucleotides line up with TRBD2. The CDR3 runs to 16 residues. V lost 1 base, J lost 8 bases, and 9 bases stayed unmatched. CDR1 and CDR2 from the germline V gene are SGHTA and FQGTGA. The CDR3, as DNA: TGTGCCAGCAGCTTAATGGGTGCGGGAGGGCCTGATGAGCAGTTCTTC. It specifies CASSLMGAGGPDEQFF.

CDR3 loop: CASSVMPVGQGNNYGYTF. The CDR3 DNA reads TGTGCCAGCAGCGTAATGCCCGTCGGACAGGGAAATAACTATGGCTACACCTTC. The rearrangement joins TRBV9 to TRBJ1-2; the match to TRBD1 covers 8 bases. Germline CDR1 reads SGDLS; CDR2 reads YYNGEE. V shed 1 base and J 1 base; nucleotides not matched to a gene: 12. The CDR3 is 18 amino acids.

This rearrangement joins TRBV7-7 to TRBJ2-7; TRBD1 matches at 8 bases. Germline-derived CDR1 and CDR2 are SSHAT and FNYEAQ (reference sequence). The CDR3 runs to 14 residues. J gave up 7 bases and V 5 bases, and 10 bases lay outside the gene matches. This CDR3 reads CASSQGQGVGEQYF. The CDR3 nucleotides are TGTGCCAGCAGCCAAGGACAGGGCGTGGGAGAGCAGTACTTC.

The rearrangement joins TRBV5-1 to TRBJ2-1, with D perhaps assigned TRBD1 or TRBD2 (6 bases each). This CDR3 is built from 17 residues. V was trimmed by 6 bases and J by 1 base, leaving 20 bases between them. CDR1 and CDR2 (germline): SGHRS, YFSETQ. CDR3 amino acids: CASKGGTGMPSYNEQFF. In DNA form, the CDR3 reads TGCGCCAGCAAGGGAGGAACAGGGATGCCGTCCTACAATGAGCAGTTCTTC.

V is TRBV6-1 and J is TRBJ1-5; 7 bases align to TRBD1. V lost 5 bases and J lost 3; bases outside the gene matches: 7. The length of the CDR3 is 15 residues. Germline CDR1 is MNHNS and CDR2 is SASEGT. The chain's CDR3 is CASSLMTGSNQPQHF. CDR3 coding DNA: TGTGCCAGCAGTCTGATGACAGGGTCCAATCAGCCCCAGCATTTT.

The chain combines TRBV7-2 with TRBJ2-1; 8 bases are shared with TRBD1. Germline V gene lookup returns CDR1 SGHTA and CDR2 FQGNSA. J was trimmed by 10 bases and V by 5 bases; bases with no gene match: 4. There are 12 residues in the CDR3. The DNA for the CDR3 is TGTGCCAGCAGCGTCGGACAGGGCGAGCAGTTCTTC. It is translated as CASSVGQGEQFF.

In nucleotides, the CDR3 is TGTGCCAGCAGTATAGCGGGGGAATCCTACAATGAGCAGTTCTTC. Encoded protein: CASSIAGESYNEQFF. This rearrangement joins TRBV9 to TRBJ2-1; 9 bases align to TRBD2. The V and J ends lost 5 bases and 1 base, in that order; junction bases with no gene match: 4. CDR3 length: 15 residues. Germline assignment: CDR1 SGDLS and CDR2 YYNGEE.

The gene calls are TRBV4-2 and TRBJ2-7; 11 bases are shared with TRBD2. Germline V gene lookup returns CDR1 LGHNA and CDR2 YNFKEQ. Trimming removed 5 bases from V and 4 bases from J; junction bases left unmatched: 4. CDR3 length: 14 amino acids. Here the CDR3 DNA reads TGTGCCAGCAGCTCCGGGACTAGCGGATACGAGCAGTACTTC. It yields the protein CASSSGTSGYEQYF.

The chain has TRBV18 and TRBJ1-4, with 10 bases lining up with TRBD1. Trimming took 3 bases from V and 7 from J; bases not matched to a gene: 8. The CDR3 covers 16 residues. Germline-derived CDR1 and CDR2 are KGHSH and LQKENI. The CDR3 sequence is CASSPPRTGGSEKLFF. As DNA, the CDR3 is TGTGCCAGCTCACCTCCACGGACAGGGGGAAGTGAAAAACTGTTTTTT. The full variable domain, with the rest looked up from reference TRBV18 and TRBJ1-4, is NAGVMQNPRHLVRRRGQEARLRCSPMKGHSHVYWYRQLPEEGLKFMVYLQKENIIDESGMPKERFSAEFPKEGPSILRIQQVVRGDSAAYFCASSPPRTGGSEKLFFGSGTQLSVL.

V usage is TRBV11-2 and J usage is TRBJ2-7, with 9 nucleotides matching TRBD2. The germline V gene has CDR1 SGHAT and CDR2 FQNNGV. This CDR3 is built from 15 residues. V was clipped by 1 base and J by 3 bases; unmatched bases: 4. CDR3 DNA: TGTGCCAGCAGCTTAGGACTAGCGGACTACTACGAGCAGTACTTC. It specifies CASSLGLADYYEQYF.

This clone was counted once. A junction boundary mismatches the germline segment, possibly from a read error. This chain joins TRBV7-9 and TRBJ2-2; TRBD2 matches 10 bases. The CDR3 has 17 amino acids. Germline CDR1 reads SEHNR; CDR2 reads FQNEAQ (reference sequence). CDR3 amino acids: CANSSTRTSGNTGELFF. The DNA for the CDR3 is TGTGCCAACAGCTCCACTCGGACTAGCGGGAACACCGGGGAGCTGTTTTTT.

The chain links TRBV11-2 to TRBJ1-3; D is unclear. Germline V lookup: CDR1 SGHAT, CDR2 FQNNGV. The CDR3 is 17 amino acids. The V and J ends lost 0 bases and 0 bases respectively, with 12 bases between them. In nucleotides, the CDR3 is TGTGCCAGCAGCTTAGAGGTTAGCCTGTACTCTGGAAACACCATATATTTT. Translating gives CASSLEVSLYSGNTIYF. The full variable domain, rest sourced from reference TRBV11-2 and TRBJ1-3, is EAGVAQSPRYKIIEKRQSVAFWCNPISGHATLYWYQQILGQGPKLLIQFQNNGVVDDSQLPKDRFSAERLKGVDSTLKIQPAKLEDSAVYLCASSLEVSLYSGNTIYFGEGSWLTVV.

The sample holds one count of this clone. This sequence may be a read error, since a much larger clone differs from it by one base. This chain joins TRBV7-6 and TRBJ1-1; D is uncertain. Trimming took off 2 bases at V and 1 base at J, with 5 bases between the two ends. From germline, CDR1 is SGHVS and CDR2 FNYEAQ. The length of the CDR3 is 13 residues. The CDR3 sequence: CASSLRTNTEAFF. CDR3 in DNA: TGTGCCAGCAGCTTAAGGACGAACACTGAAGCTTTCTTT.